This is a list of T cell receptor beta chains from one sample in a study of blood T cell repertoires in COVID-19. The repertoire was sequenced with immunoSEQ multiplex PCR; TCRdb's copy has only in-frame clones and lacks some. The table lists approximately 300,000 clones, 90% of them singletons. Sample: PBMCs or T cells enriched from blood (not recorded which). The receptor set was obtained from a woman younger than 30 with acute COVID-19. Both conserved end residues are part of each CDR3. The order of the fields is J gene, V gene, clone size, D gene, CDR3 DNA, CDR3 protein. D genes are given only for firm matches. Clone size appears in some rows only: once, few, many, or a class for an expanded clone.

j_gene: TRBJ2-3
v_gene: TRBV27
abundance: -
d_gene: TRBD1
CDR3nt: TGTGCCAGCAGGGTCGACAGGGGTTCCACAGATACGCAGTATTTT
CDR3aa: CASRVDRGSTDTQYF

j_gene: TRBJ1-2
v_gene: TRBV28
abundance: once
d_gene: -
CDR3nt: TGTGCCAGCAGTTTAGCAGGGATCAACTATGGCTACACCTTC
CDR3aa: CASSLAGINYGYTF

j_gene: TRBJ1-5
v_gene: TRBV18
abundance: -
d_gene: -
CDR3nt: TGTGCCAGCTCACCAGACTTTCTCAAGGGGGGGAAAAATCAGCCCCAGCATTTT
CDR3aa: CASSPDFLKGGKNQPQHF

j_gene: TRBJ2-7
v_gene: TRBV6-1
abundance: -
d_gene: TRBD2
CDR3nt: TGTGCCAGCAGTGAAGTAGCGGGAGGGCCATGGCAGTACTTC
CDR3aa: CASSEVAGGPWQYF

j_gene: TRBJ2-1
v_gene: TRBV4-1
abundance: -
d_gene: TRBD1
CDR3nt: TGCGCCAGCAGCCAAGAAAAGACAGGGGGAGCGAATGAGCAGTTCTTC
CDR3aa: CASSQEKTGGANEQFF

j_gene: TRBJ2-1
v_gene: TRBV27
abundance: -
d_gene: -
CDR3nt: TGTGCCAGCAGTTTGTACGGGACTGGGTACAATGAGCAGTTCTTC
CDR3aa: CASSLYGTGYNEQFF

j_gene: TRBJ1-6
v_gene: TRBV30
abundance: few
d_gene: -
CDR3nt: TGTGCCTGGAGTGGAGGGTTTAATTCACCCCTCCACTTT
CDR3aa: CAWSGGFNSPLHF

j_gene: TRBJ1-2
v_gene: TRBV10-3
abundance: few
d_gene: TRBD1
CDR3nt: TGTGCCATCAGTGAGACACAGGGGGCTGGTGGCTACACCTTC
CDR3aa: CAISETQGAGGYTF

j_gene: TRBJ2-2
v_gene: TRBV7-9
abundance: -
d_gene: -
CDR3nt: TGTGCCAGTTCAGACACCGCGAACACCGGGGAGCTGTTTTTT
CDR3aa: CASSDTANTGELFF

j_gene: TRBJ2-3
v_gene: TRBV23-1
abundance: -
d_gene: -
CDR3nt: TGCGCCGGTTTGGCAGGGCAGAACCTAAAAGATACGCAGTATTTT
CDR3aa: CAGLAGQNLKDTQYF

j_gene: TRBJ2-2
v_gene: TRBV10-3
abundance: -
d_gene: -
CDR3nt: TGTGCCATCAGTGAGCAAGTATGGAGAGAAGACACCGGGGAGCTGTTTTTT
CDR3aa: CAISEQVWREDTGELFF

j_gene: TRBJ2-1
v_gene: TRBV2
abundance: -
d_gene: TRBD2
CDR3nt: TGTGCCAGCCATTCGGAAGAGCGGGAGTGGTATGAGCAGTTCTTC
CDR3aa: CASHSEEREWYEQFF

j_gene: TRBJ1-1
v_gene: TRBV12-5
abundance: -
d_gene: -
CDR3nt: TGTGCTAGTTGCGGAGTTCTGAACACTGAAGCTTTCTTT
CDR3aa: CASCGVLNTEAFF

j_gene: TRBJ2-4
v_gene: TRBV3-1/TRBV3-2
abundance: -
d_gene: -
CDR3nt: TGTGCCAGCAGCCAAGATCTCCGGACGCCACGGAGGTGGCTAGCCCTAAGGGACATTCAGTACTTC
CDR3aa: CASSQDLRTPRRWLALRDIQYF

j_gene: TRBJ1-1
v_gene: TRBV28
abundance: -
d_gene: -
CDR3nt: TGTGCCAGCAGTTTAGAGGATCACACTGAAGCTTTCTTT
CDR3aa: CASSLEDHTEAFF

j_gene: TRBJ1-5
v_gene: TRBV9
abundance: -
d_gene: -
CDR3nt: TGTGCCAGCAGCCCTGGCCCGGGGGTTGGTCAGCCCCAGCATTTT
CDR3aa: CASSPGPGVGQPQHF

j_gene: TRBJ1-1
v_gene: TRBV27
abundance: -
d_gene: TRBD1
CDR3nt: TGTGCCAGCAGTCTTACCACAGGGGCTTCTGGGTCTTTCTTT
CDR3aa: CASSLTTGASGSFF

j_gene: TRBJ2-2
v_gene: TRBV5-1
abundance: -
d_gene: -
CDR3nt: TGCGCCAGCACCTGGGACTTGAACACCGGGGAGCTGTTTTTT
CDR3aa: CASTWDLNTGELFF

j_gene: TRBJ1-3
v_gene: TRBV10-2
abundance: -
d_gene: TRBD1
CDR3nt: TGCGCCAGCAGTGACCCGGGACAGGGCTCTGGAAACACCATATATTTT
CDR3aa: CASSDPGQGSGNTIYF

j_gene: TRBJ2-1
v_gene: TRBV28
abundance: -
d_gene: TRBD2
CDR3nt: TGTGCCAGCAGTTTAGTACTAGCGGGAGTCATGTCCTACAATGAGCAGTTCTTC
CDR3aa: CASSLVLAGVMSYNEQFF

j_gene: TRBJ1-4
v_gene: TRBV12-3/TRBV12-4
abundance: -
d_gene: -
CDR3nt: TGTGCCAGCAGTCCTCACAATAATGAAAAACTGTTTTTT
CDR3aa: CASSPHNNEKLFF

j_gene: TRBJ2-5
v_gene: TRBV24-1
abundance: -
d_gene: -
CDR3nt: TGTGCCACCAGCCCGGTCACCCAAGAGACCCAGTACTTC
CDR3aa: CATSPVTQETQYF

j_gene: TRBJ1-6
v_gene: TRBV27
abundance: -
d_gene: TRBD1
CDR3nt: TGTGCCAGCAGGGAAAACAGGGGGAAGGCTTCACCCCTCCACTTT
CDR3aa: CASRENRGKASPLHF

j_gene: TRBJ2-5
v_gene: TRBV19
abundance: -
d_gene: TRBD1
CDR3nt: TGTGCCAGTACCCTGACAGGGAACCAAGAGACCCAGTACTTC
CDR3aa: CASTLTGNQETQYF

j_gene: TRBJ1-2
v_gene: TRBV28
abundance: -
d_gene: TRBD1
CDR3nt: TGTGCCAGCAGGTATAACAGGGGACCCAATGGCTACACCTTC
CDR3aa: CASRYNRGPNGYTF

j_gene: TRBJ1-6
v_gene: TRBV18
abundance: -
d_gene: -
CDR3nt: TGTGCCAGCTCATCTCGGGATATGGTACGCGGGAGTTCACCCCTCCACTTT
CDR3aa: CASSSRDMVRGSSPLHF

j_gene: TRBJ2-7
v_gene: TRBV5-1
abundance: -
d_gene: -
CDR3nt: TGCGCCAGCAGCTTGCGGGCGGGCTACGAGCAGTACTTC
CDR3aa: CASSLRAGYEQYF

j_gene: TRBJ2-3
v_gene: TRBV24-1
abundance: -
d_gene: -
CDR3nt: TGTGCCACCAGTGATTTCTCAGGGCCGGCAGATACGCAGTATTTT
CDR3aa: CATSDFSGPADTQYF

j_gene: TRBJ1-1
v_gene: TRBV9
abundance: -
d_gene: -
CDR3nt: TGTGCCAGCAGCGTAGGTGGGCAGGGGCTGAACACTGAAGCTTTCTTT
CDR3aa: CASSVGGQGLNTEAFF

j_gene: TRBJ2-7
v_gene: TRBV9
abundance: -
d_gene: -
CDR3nt: TGTGCCAGCAGCGTAGATGGAGGGAGCTCCTACGAGCAGTACTTC
CDR3aa: CASSVDGGSSYEQYF

j_gene: TRBJ2-2
v_gene: TRBV28
abundance: -
d_gene: TRBD2
CDR3nt: TGTGCCAGCAGTCCCGGGGAGGGGTGGGACACCGGGGAGCTGTTTTTT
CDR3aa: CASSPGEGWDTGELFF

j_gene: TRBJ2-7
v_gene: TRBV5-1
abundance: -
d_gene: -
CDR3nt: TGCGCCAGCAGCCCGCAAGGAGGGGGCGCCTACGAGCAGTACTTC
CDR3aa: CASSPQGGGAYEQYF

j_gene: TRBJ1-2
v_gene: TRBV10-3
abundance: -
d_gene: TRBD1
CDR3nt: TGTGCCATCACCGGACAGGGGAACTATGGCTACACCTTC
CDR3aa: CAITGQGNYGYTF

j_gene: TRBJ2-7
v_gene: TRBV6-6
abundance: -
d_gene: -
CDR3nt: TGTGCCAGCAGTCACACGAGGGGGGGGACTTCAGGCTACGAGCAGTACTTC
CDR3aa: CASSHTRGGTSGYEQYF

j_gene: TRBJ1-5
v_gene: TRBV12-3/TRBV12-4
abundance: -
d_gene: -
CDR3nt: TGTGCCAGCAGTTTTCGGTTCAATCAGCCCCAGCATTTT
CDR3aa: CASSFRFNQPQHF

j_gene: TRBJ1-3
v_gene: TRBV18
abundance: -
d_gene: -
CDR3nt: TGTGCCAGCTCACCATCAGCCAGCCGACACTCTGGAAACACCATATATTTT
CDR3aa: CASSPSASRHSGNTIYF

j_gene: TRBJ2-7
v_gene: TRBV5-4
abundance: -
d_gene: TRBD2
CDR3nt: TGTGCCAGCAGCGGGCGGACTAGCGGAAACTACGAGCAGTACTTC
CDR3aa: CASSGRTSGNYEQYF

j_gene: TRBJ1-1
v_gene: TRBV5-1
abundance: -
d_gene: -
CDR3nt: TGCGCCAGCAGCTTGCTAGGAGAAGACACTGAAGCTTTCTTT
CDR3aa: CASSLLGEDTEAFF

j_gene: TRBJ1-2
v_gene: TRBV6-5
abundance: -
d_gene: TRBD1
CDR3nt: TGTGCCAGCAGGAACCTCAGGGGGATTAACTATGGCTACACCTTC
CDR3aa: CASRNLRGINYGYTF